What follows is one T cell receptor beta chain and its context. Its target is unknown. Only in-frame clones appear in the TCRdb table, and some are missing; sequencing was by immunoSEQ multiplex PCR. Here the sample spans 1.6 million or so clones, 95% to 97% being singletons. This sample was taken from a study of shared clonotypes between healthy human individuals. Study-wide results and caveats: In general, naive subsets displayed greater estimated richness than memory subsets did. The study found lower generation probabilities in non-shared clonotypes than in those shared by all four donors.

The germline CDR1 and CDR2 sequences are MNHNS and SASEGT. The V end was cut by 5 bases, the J end by 2 bases, with 5 bases between. The CDR3 covers 12 residues. The rearrangement links TRBV6-1 to TRBJ2-3, with D hard to call. The sequenced material came from naive CD4+ T cells sorted from blood. The subset denotes: CD45RA+ positively selected. The receptor was isolated from a man in his thirties or forties in good health. For the CDR3, the DNA is TGTGCCAGCAGTATATCCACAGATACGCAGTATTTT. Protein product: CASSISTDTQYF.